The next 30 T cell receptor beta chains were all read from a single sample in a study of T cells expressing NK-cell markers. From its re-call of the 5' RACE reads, TCRdb lists each CDR3 protein once, without DNA. The sample totals 350,000 to 400,000 distinct CDR3 sequences. The sample comprised blood T cells: a sorted CD56 or NKG2C T cell subset, CD4+ or CD8+ T cells, or bulk PBMC T cells (not recorded which). These receptors came from a woman aged 45 to 65 in good health.

V and J are TRBV2 and TRBJ2-1. Germline V gene sequence: CDR1 SNHLY, CDR2 FYNNEI. CDR3 length: 11 residues. CDR3 loop: CASSETLKEFF.

V gene TRBV7-9 combines with J gene TRBJ2-5; without DNA, the TCRdb call of TRBD2 cannot be checked. The CDR3 spans 16 residues. CDR1 and CDR2 (germline): SEHNR, FQNEAQ (reference sequence). CDR3 sequence: CASSLAWESFQETQYF.

The V call is TRBV20-1, the J call TRBJ2-1. CDR1 and CDR2 from the germline V gene are DFQATT and SNEGSKA (reference sequence). The length of the CDR3 is 14 residues. The CDR3 loop reads CSARDLVTYNEQFF.

This chain links TRBV18 with TRBJ1-1. Germline CDR1 is KGHSH and CDR2 is LQKENI. The CDR3 is 13 residues long. This CDR3 reads CASSRKQGNEAFF.

This CDR3 is CASKGVGGGYTF. The chain joins TRBV12-3 or TRBV12-4 to TRBJ1-2; the D call from TCRdb, TRBD1, cannot be confirmed without DNA. This CDR3 is 12 amino acids long.

The chain links TRBV30 to TRBJ2-1; TCRdb's assignment of TRBD2 cannot be checked, as there is no DNA. The CDR3 consists of 16 residues. Germline V gene sequence: CDR1 GTSNPN, CDR2 SVGIG (reference sequence). CDR3 sequence: CAWSASTGRAAHEQFF.

V gene TRBV6-2 or TRBV6-3 combines with J gene TRBJ2-7. This CDR3 contains 14 residues. Germline CDR1 and CDR2: MNHEY and SVGEGT. CDR3 sequence reads: CASSYARRTHEQYF.

The chain is built from TRBV29-1 and TRBJ1-5. The germline V gene has CDR1 SQVTM and CDR2 ANQGSEA. The CDR3 is 14 residues long. CDR3 sequence: CSVGSGLGNQPQHF.

The chain carries TRBV6-1 and TRBJ2-4; the TCRdb D gene call, TRBD1, has no DNA to confirm it. This CDR3 region has 13 residues. The germline V gene has CDR1 MNHNS and CDR2 SASEGT. The CDR3 loop is CASKQGTEDIQYF.

The chain has TRBV12-3 or TRBV12-4 and TRBJ2-2; as DNA is missing, the TRBD1 call by TCRdb cannot be tested. The CDR3 is made up of 15 amino acids. The CDR3 reads CASSPLTSITGELFF.

The chain uses TRBV21-1 and TRBJ2-1; the D call of TRBD1 rests on TCRdb alone, since no DNA is present to check it. TRBV21-1 is shown as a pseudogene. The CDR3 extends over 11 amino acids. CDR3 residues: CASSPPIEQFF.

The gene calls are TRBV12-3 or TRBV12-4 and TRBJ2-5; TCRdb reports TRBD1, a call that lacks DNA to check it against. This CDR3 is 15 amino acids long. The CDR3: CASTQGRGLQETQYF.

The chain couples TRBV4-1 to TRBJ2-3. The CDR3 has 12 amino acids. Germline V gene lookup returns CDR1 MGHRA and CDR2 YSYEKL. This CDR3 is CASSQAGDTQYF.

The chain has TRBV12-3 or TRBV12-4 and TRBJ2-1; the D gene TCRdb calls, TRBD1, cannot be checked with no DNA. The CDR3 consists of 14 residues. CDR3 sequence reads: CASRALGQSNEQFF.

The chain links TRBV5-1 to TRBJ2-5; TCRdb indicates TRBD2, and absent DNA this call remains unverified. The CDR3 contains 18 residues. Looked up from germline, CDR1 is SGHRS and CDR2 is YFSETQ. The CDR3 reads CASSQGNSGRASQETQYF.

The J gene is TRBJ2-3, the V gene TRBV9; the D call from TCRdb, TRBD2, cannot be confirmed without DNA. CDR3 size: 15 residues. Per the germline V gene, CDR1 is SGDLS and CDR2 is YYNGEE. The CDR3 protein is CASSALLAGTDTQYF.

J is TRBJ2-7 and V is TRBV10-3; TCRdb calls TRBD1, which cannot be checked without DNA. This CDR3 is 15 amino acids long. Germline CDR1 reads ENHRY; CDR2 reads SYGVKD. The CDR3 reads CAISEWQGVSYEQYF.

CDR3 loop: CASSARAANTEAFF. The chain couples TRBV9 to TRBJ1-1. Looked up from germline, CDR1 is SGDLS and CDR2 is YYNGEE. The CDR3 spans 14 residues.

The chain combines TRBV18 with TRBJ2-5; TCRdb picks TRBD1, but there is no DNA to check that call. Germline assignment: CDR1 KGHSH and CDR2 LQKENI. The CDR3 spans 15 residues. CDR3 protein: CASSTNPGDQETQYF.

This chain connects TRBV27 to TRBJ2-3; TCRdb gives TRBD2 as the D gene, but with no DNA this cannot be confirmed. Germline CDR1 MNHEY, CDR2 SMNVEV (reference sequence). The CDR3 spans 16 residues. The CDR3 loop is CASSLLGTSLSDTQYF.

The chain couples TRBV21-1 to TRBJ2-2; TCRdb names TRBD1, which stays unverified in the absence of DNA. TRBV21-1 is listed as a pseudogene. The CDR3 extends over 15 amino acids. CDR3 protein: CASFRGGGGTGELFF.

V usage is TRBV12-3 or TRBV12-4 and J usage is TRBJ1-4; TCRdb lists TRBD1, though no DNA is available to test this call. The CDR3 contains 13 residues. The CDR3 protein is CASRDSPNEKLFF.

The rearrangement joins TRBV4-1 to TRBJ2-7; TCRdb calls TRBD1, which cannot be checked without DNA. There are 17 residues in the CDR3. Germline V gene data show CDR1 as MGHRA and CDR2 as YSYEKL. CDR3 loop: CASSHGGEGKTHYEQYF.

This sequence joins TRBV5-1 and TRBJ2-3; TCRdb returns TRBD1, unconfirmable since there is no DNA. The CDR3 runs 17 residues. The germline V gene encodes CDR1 SGHRS and CDR2 YFSETQ. The CDR3 protein is CASSNTIVAGAADTQYF.

The V and J genes are TRBV4-2 and TRBJ2-7; TCRdb picks TRBD1, but there is no DNA to check that call. In germline, CDR1 is LGHNA, CDR2 YNFKEQ. CDR3 length: 13 residues. This CDR3 reads CASSPDGTYEQYF.

The chain has TRBV20-1 and TRBJ1-1; the D call of TRBD1 rests on TCRdb alone, since no DNA is present to check it. CDR1 and CDR2 (germline): DFQATT, SNEGSKA (reference sequence). The CDR3 runs 12 residues. CDR3 protein: CSANGAGASAFF.

The chain combines TRBV14 with TRBJ1-2. This CDR3 region has 13 residues. Germline loops: CDR1 SGHDN, CDR2 FVKESK. CDR3 loop: CASSPSLRYGYTF.

The chain couples TRBV6-1 to TRBJ2-6; TCRdb returns TRBD1, unconfirmable since there is no DNA. CDR3 length equals 18 residues. Germline V CDR1 and CDR2: MNHNS, SASEGT. The chain's CDR3 is CASSDWRGSGPGANVLTF.

This chain links TRBV20-1 with TRBJ2-1. The CDR3 extends over 15 amino acids. CDR1 DFQATT and CDR2 SNEGSKA come from the germline V gene (reference sequence). Here the CDR3 reads CSARVTLAVNNEQFF.

The rearrangement uses TRBV4-1 and TRBJ2-1; the D gene TCRdb calls, TRBD2, cannot be checked with no DNA. The CDR3 is 21 residues long. The germline V gene has CDR1 MGHRA and CDR2 YSYEKL. CDR3 loop: CASSQRILTSGSKAFNNEQFF.